These T cell receptor beta chains were read from a single sample in a study of CD4 T cells in relation to SARS-CoV-2 and coronaviruses. No cognate antigen is known for these TCRs. Profiling relied on immunoSEQ multiplex PCR, and the TCRdb table lists in-frame clones only, not all of them. Among about 29,000 clones listed, 78% were seen once. The specimen sequenced was CD4+ T cells from PBMCs, cultured in vitro. All receptors derive from a human donor in good health. The CDR3 runs from the conserved cysteine through the conserved F or W. A D gene is named only where the DNA matches it firmly. Only part of the rows carry a size: once, few, many, or a class if the clone is expanded.

CDR3: CASSASGYEQYF; DNA: TGTGCCAGTAGTGCTAGCGGCTACGAGCAGTACTTC; D: TRBD2; V: TRBV19; size: -; length: 12; J: TRBJ2-7
CDR3: CASSELAGPTDTQYF; DNA: TGTGCCAGCAGTGAACTCGCGGGACCCACAGATACGCAGTATTTT; D: -; V: TRBV2; size: few; length: 15; J: TRBJ2-3
CDR3: CASSAASTGQLGYGYTF; DNA: TGTGCCAGCAGCGCCGCCTCTACTGGACAACTCGGCTATGGCTACACCTTC; D: -; V: TRBV9; size: -; length: 17; J: TRBJ1-2
CDR3: CASSSGAGMNTEAFF; DNA: TGTGCCAGCAGCTCTGGGGCGGGGATGAACACTGAAGCTTTCTTT; D: -; V: TRBV7-2; size: -; length: 15; J: TRBJ1-1
CDR3: CASSMGRVTYGYTF; DNA: TGTGCCAGTAGTATGGGCAGGGTAACCTATGGCTACACCTTC; D: -; V: TRBV19; size: once; length: 14; J: TRBJ1-2
CDR3: CASSQMPGRGTDTQYF; DNA: TGTGCCAGCAGCCAGATGCCGGGCCGTGGCACAGATACGCAGTATTTT; D: -; V: TRBV6-2/TRBV6-3; size: -; length: 16; J: TRBJ2-3
CDR3: CASSVSTTSGISTDTQYF; DNA: TGTGCCAGCAGCGTATCGACGACTAGCGGGATATCCACAGATACGCAGTATTTT; D: TRBD2; V: TRBV9; size: -; length: 18; J: TRBJ2-3
CDR3: CASSPITSGANVLTF; DNA: TGTGCCAGCTCACCAATCACCTCTGGGGCCAACGTCCTGACTTTC; D: -; V: TRBV18; size: -; length: 15; J: TRBJ2-6
CDR3: CATVRGNTEAFF; DNA: TGTGCCACGGTACGGGGGAACACTGAAGCTTTCTTT; D: -; V: TRBV27; size: once; length: 12; J: TRBJ1-1
CDR3: CASRKRLAGDLDNEQFF; DNA: TGTGCCAGCAGGAAAAGACTAGCGGGAGATTTGGACAATGAGCAGTTCTTC; D: TRBD2; V: TRBV5-4; size: -; length: 17; J: TRBJ2-1
CDR3: CASSRQGGGTQYF; DNA: TGTGCCAGCAGTCGACAGGGAGGGGGGACCCAGTACTTC; D: -; V: TRBV6-5; size: -; length: 13; J: TRBJ2-5
CDR3: CASSLRNRVHEQYF; DNA: TGTGCCAGCAGCTTAAGGAACAGGGTCCACGAGCAGTACTTC; D: -; V: TRBV11-2; size: few; length: 14; J: TRBJ2-7
CDR3: CASSQDGTPGAFF; DNA: TGTGCCAGCAGCCAAGATGGAACACCTGGGGCTTTCTTT; D: -; V: TRBV3-1/TRBV3-2; size: few; length: 13; J: TRBJ1-1
CDR3: CASSLRTSRATGELFF; DNA: TGCGCCAGCAGCTTAAGGACATCCCGCGCGACCGGGGAGCTGTTTTTT; D: -; V: TRBV5-1; size: few; length: 16; J: TRBJ2-2
CDR3: CASSIEAGAYNEQFF; DNA: TGTGCCAGTAGTATAGAGGCAGGGGCATACAATGAGCAGTTCTTC; D: -; V: TRBV19; size: -; length: 15; J: TRBJ2-1
CDR3: CASSYSSGKNSPLHF; DNA: TGTGCCAGCAGTTACTCCTCAGGGAAAAATTCACCCCTCCACTTT; D: -; V: TRBV6-5; size: -; length: 15; J: TRBJ1-6
CDR3: CASSQAEGAGSSYNSPLHF; DNA: TGTGCCAGCAGCCAAGCAGAGGGGGCAGGCAGCTCCTATAATTCACCCCTCCACTTT; D: TRBD1; V: TRBV4-2; size: -; length: 19; J: TRBJ1-6